This TCR beta chain is drawn from a study of T cell responses to AZD1222 COVID-19 vaccine. Produced via immunoSEQ multiplex PCR; TCRdb's table is partial and in-frame only. The table records 150,000 or so clones, 94% of them present only once. Germline CDR1 and CDR2: MNHEY and SMNVEV (reference sequence). This CDR3 spans 14 amino acids. V lost 4 bases and J lost 6; bases outside the gene matches: 6. The chain has TRBV27 and TRBJ1-2; 9 bases agree with TRBD1. Sequencing was performed on peripheral blood, taken on day 0 of AZD1222 vaccination. The receptor was derived from an adult in good health. The CDR3 bases are TGTGCCAGCAGTTCCGACAGGGGGTTGGATGGCTACACCTTC. This translates into CASSSDRGLDGYTF.